This is a list of T cell receptor beta chains from one sample in a study of blood T cell repertoires in COVID-19. Profiling relied on immunoSEQ multiplex PCR, and the TCRdb table lists in-frame clones only, not all of them. The data contain about 59,000 clones, around 82% of them singletons. Sequencing was performed on peripheral blood. These receptors all stem from a man aged 55 to 70 with acute or convalescent COVID-19. Each CDR3 is given with its conserved first and last residue. The D gene is left open where the match is weak. Rows give clone size only sometimes, using once, few, many, or a class for an expanded clone.

TRBJ1-5 . TRBV24-1 . TGTGCCACCAGCCTAGGGGGTTCGGGCAATCAGCCCCAGCATTTT CATSLGGSGNQPQHF
TRBJ2-5 . TRBV5-1 . TGCGCCAGCAGCTTGGTTGTCAGGGGAGAGGAAGAGACCCAGTACTTC CASSLVVRGEEETQYF
TRBJ1-3 . TRBV19 . TGTGCCAGTAGGAACAGAGCCACCTCTGGAAACACCATATATTTT CASRNRATSGNTIYF
TRBJ2-6 once TRBV9 . TGTGCCAGCAGCGTAGGGACATTCAGCTCTGGGGCCAACGTCCTGACTTTC CASSVGTFSSGANVLTF
TRBJ2-1 . TRBV7-3 TRBD2 TGTGCCAGCAGCCCTAGCGGGGGGGCCTCCTACAATGAGCAGTTCTTC CASSPSGGASYNEQFF
TRBJ2-7 . TRBV6-5 . TGTGCCAGCAGCCCGGACTACTCCTACGAGCAGTACTTC CASSPDYSYEQYF
TRBJ1-3 . TRBV19 TRBD1 TGTGCCAGTAGCCGTCAGACAGGGGGAACTGGAAACACCATATATTTT CASSRQTGGTGNTIYF
TRBJ2-1 . TRBV10-3 . TGTGCCATCAGTGAGACAGGGAGCTCCTACAATGAGCAGTTCTTC CAISETGSSYNEQFF
TRBJ1-2 . TRBV28 TRBD1 TGTGCCAGCAGGGGAGCGACAGGGTATAGCGGCTACACCTTC CASRGATGYSGYTF
TRBJ1-6 once TRBV27 . TGTGCCAGCAGGCTCGACAGCAATAATTCACCCCTCCACTTT CASRLDSNNSPLHF
TRBJ1-2 . TRBV29-1 . TGCAGCGTTGAAGAAACAACAGGGCCTAACTATGGCTACACCTTC CSVEETTGPNYGYTF
TRBJ2-7 . TRBV12-5 . TGTGCTAGTGGTTTGGTAGGGGCCTACGAGCAGTACTTC CASGLVGAYEQYF
TRBJ1-2 . TRBV5-4 . TGTGCCAGCAGCGATACAGGGCGCGCCTATGGCTACACCTTC CASSDTGRAYGYTF
TRBJ2-7 . TRBV19 . TGTGCCAGCGAAAACAGGGCCTACGAGCAGTACTTC CASENRAYEQYF
TRBJ2-1 . TRBV6-2/TRBV6-3 TRBD2 TGTGCCAGCAGTTACTCCCGGGGACTAGCGGGGGGCCTCGACTCCTACAATGAGCAGTTCTTC CASSYSRGLAGGLDSYNEQFF
TRBJ2-1 . TRBV4-2 TRBD2 TGTGCCAGCAGCCAAGATAAGACTAGCGGGGGAAGGAATGAGCAGTTCTTC CASSQDKTSGGRNEQFF
TRBJ2-2 few TRBV10-3 TRBD2 TGTGCCATCTCGGGAGGGCCTCCCACCGGGGAGCTGTTTTTT CAISGGPPTGELFF
TRBJ1-1 . TRBV27 . TGTGCCAGCAGTTTATCCAGGGGTAACACTGAAGCTTTCTTT CASSLSRGNTEAFF
TRBJ2-1 . TRBV5-6 . TGTGCCAGCAGCATGAGGCCCTCCAATGAGCAGTTCTTC CASSMRPSNEQFF
TRBJ2-1 . TRBV19 . TGTGCCAGTAGTTTGGGGATAGCACTCCCTCAGGGGCAGTTCTTC CASSLGIALPQGQFF
TRBJ2-3 few TRBV20-1 TRBD1 TGCAGTGCTAGTCCCGGGACAGATAACACAGATACGCAGTATTTT CSASPGTDNTDTQYF
TRBJ2-2 . TRBV11-2 . TGTGCCAGCAGCTTACTTGCGTCGAACACCGGGGAGCTGTTTTTT CASSLLASNTGELFF
TRBJ2-3 few TRBV14 . TGTGCCAGCAGCCAAGTACGGAGCACAGATACGCAGTATTTT CASSQVRSTDTQYF
TRBJ1-5 . TRBV6-5 TRBD1 TGTGCCAGCAGTTACTCGACAGGGATTCAGCCCCAGCATTTT CASSYSTGIQPQHF
TRBJ1-2 . TRBV5-1 TRBD1 TGCGCCAGCAGCGAATCCGGGACAGGGAGCTATGGCTACACCTTC CASSESGTGSYGYTF
TRBJ2-1 . TRBV11-1 . TGTGCCAGCAGCTTAGCCGGTTCAGGGTCCTACAATGAGCAGTTCTTC CASSLAGSGSYNEQFF
TRBJ2-7 . TRBV30 . TGTGCCTGGATTCCCTCTGGGCAGTTCTACGAGCAGTACTTC CAWIPSGQFYEQYF
TRBJ1-2 . TRBV19 TRBD1 TGTGCCACGGAGGGGGACAGTTCAGGCTACACCTTC CATEGDSSGYTF
TRBJ1-4 . TRBV4-1 . TGCGCCAGCAGCCAAGCGGAGAATGAAAAACTGTTTTTT CASSQAENEKLFF
TRBJ1-6 . TRBV19 TRBD1 TGTGCCAGTAGCCCCGTCGGGACAGGGGATTTTTCACCCCTCCACTTT CASSPVGTGDFSPLHF
TRBJ2-3 few TRBV12-3/TRBV12-4 . TGTGCCAGCAGTCTCCAGTATGGAGATACGCAGTATTTT CASSLQYGDTQYF
TRBJ2-5 . TRBV10-3 . TGTGCCATCAGTGAGTATGCGGACCAAGAGACCCAGTACTTC CAISEYADQETQYF
TRBJ1-2 . TRBV27 TRBD1 TGTGCCAGCAGGGGGACAGGGGGCATATCAGGTGGCTACACCTTC CASRGTGGISGGYTF
TRBJ2-4 . TRBV5-4 . TGTGCCAGCAGCTTGTCAGGGCTAGCCAAAAACATTCAGTACTTC CASSLSGLAKNIQYF
TRBJ1-1 . TRBV19 . TGTGCCAGTAGTCGGGGGGGACTGAACACTGAAGCTTTCTTT CASSRGGLNTEAFF
TRBJ1-1 . TRBV2 TRBD1 TGTGCCAGCAGTGGGAGGGGGCGGATTGAAGCTTTCTTT CASSGRGRIEAFF
TRBJ2-6 . TRBV7-6 TRBD1 TGTGCCAGCAGCTTATATCAGGGGGTTGGATCTGGGGCCAACGTCCTGACTTTC CASSLYQGVGSGANVLTF
TRBJ1-5 . TRBV7-8 TRBD1 TGTGCCAGCAGCTCCGGACAGGCCCACCATGGGCCCCAGCATTTT CASSSGQAHHGPQHF
TRBJ1-5 few TRBV6-6 . TGTGCCAGCAGTTACTCGACGCGGGGATCCAATCAGCCCCAGCATTTT CASSYSTRGSNQPQHF
TRBJ1-4 . TRBV7-9 TRBD1 TGTGCCAGCAGCTTGGGACAGATAAATGAAAAACTGTTTTTT CASSLGQINEKLFF